Listed below are T cell receptor beta chains from one sample, sequenced in a study of shared clonotypes between healthy human individuals. Assay used: immunoSEQ multiplex PCR; TCRdb lists only in-frame clones, some missing. The repertoire holds a few million clones, with approximately 96% as singletons. The sample consisted of naive CD4+ T cells sorted from blood. These receptors were taken from a man aged 18 to 35 in good health. CDR3s include the opening cysteine and the closing phenylalanine or tryptophan. A D gene is named only where the DNA matches it firmly. A clone size is listed for some rows: how often the clone was seen (once, few, many), or a class if it is expanded.

v_call	clone_size	j_call	d_call	cdr3_aa	cdr3_nt
TRBV5-6	.	TRBJ1-1	TRBD1	CASSPIYRGYDTEAFF	TGTGCCAGCAGCCCGATATACAGGGGATATGACACTGAAGCTTTCTTT
TRBV7-9	.	TRBJ2-6	.	CASSSPLRWASVGANVLTF	TGTGCCAGCAGCTCCCCACTTCGGTGGGCTTCGGTGGGGGCCAACGTCCTGACTTTC
TRBV18	once	TRBJ2-7	TRBD1	CASSPTTGRFEQYF	TGTGCCAGCTCACCTACGACAGGGAGATTCGAGCAGTACTTC
TRBV5-1	.	TRBJ1-4	.	CASSLGDREKLFF	TGCGCCAGCAGCTTGGGGGACCGTGAAAAACTGTTTTTT
TRBV10-3	once	TRBJ1-1	.	CAISEGENTEAFF	TGTGCCATCAGTGAGGGGGAAAACACTGAAGCTTTCTTT
TRBV30	.	TRBJ1-1	.	CALRGGGVEAFF	TGTGCCTTAAGAGGTGGGGGAGTTGAAGCTTTCTTT
TRBV5-1	once	TRBJ1-2	TRBD1	CASSLPNSTGGWGYTF	TGCGCCAGCAGCTTGCCCAATTCTACAGGGGGCTGGGGCTACACCTTC
TRBV25-1	.	TRBJ2-7	TRBD2	CASSEFVTSGSYEQYF	TGTGCCAGCAGTGAATTCGTCACTAGCGGGAGCTACGAGCAGTACTTC
TRBV4-1	.	TRBJ1-2	.	CASSQGFDTAYGYTF	TGCGCCAGCAGCCAAGGATTCGACACGGCATATGGCTACACCTTC
TRBV7-3	.	TRBJ1-6	.	CASSIRGQDNSPLHF	TGTGCCAGCAGCATTAGGGGACAAGATAATTCACCCCTCCACTTT
TRBV29-1	.	TRBJ2-2	.	CSVVFRGSGTGELFF	TGCAGCGTTGTGTTTCGAGGGAGTGGGACCGGGGAGCTGTTTTTT
TRBV7-9	.	TRBJ1-5	TRBD1	CASSLSGTGINQPQHF	TGTGCCAGCAGCTTGTCCGGGACAGGCATCAATCAGCCCCAGCATTTT
TRBV5-4	.	TRBJ2-7	.	CASSPRGSRSYEQYF	TGTGCCAGCAGCCCTAGGGGGTCTCGCTCCTACGAGCAGTACTTC
TRBV5-1	.	TRBJ2-3	TRBD2	CASSLETGGGDTQYF	TGCGCCAGCAGCTTGGAAACGGGAGGGGGAGATACGCAGTATTTT